This T cell receptor beta chain was captured by sequencing in a study of shared clonotypes between healthy human individuals. Findings and caveats of the study: Rarefaction indicated that sorted-subset sequencing remained incomplete although depth was large. Expectations were that clonotype sharing among donors would be affected by sequencing depth. Approximately 4.6% of naive CD4 clonotypes were common to several donors.

Sequencing was performed with immunoSEQ multiplex PCR; in TCRdb, only in-frame clones are kept and a portion is missing. The table lists about 680,000 clones, more than 70% of them singletons, with around 1.7% in the top ten. Germline-derived CDR1 and CDR2 are SGHNT and YYREEE (reference sequence). With V trimmed by 2 bases and J by 4 bases, 7 bases remained unmatched. The CDR3 runs 16 residues. Comments on this clone: The target antigen is unknown.

V usage is TRBV5-4 and J usage is TRBJ2-3, with TRBD2 identical over 10 bases. Sequenced input: memory CD4+ T cells sorted from blood. Subset denoted: CD45RA-negative fraction. The sequence was obtained from a woman aged 30 to 39 in good health. CDR3 protein: CASSFGLAGAADTQYF. The CDR3 bases are TGTGCCAGCAGCTTTGGGCTAGCGGGAGCGGCAGATACGCAGTATTTT.